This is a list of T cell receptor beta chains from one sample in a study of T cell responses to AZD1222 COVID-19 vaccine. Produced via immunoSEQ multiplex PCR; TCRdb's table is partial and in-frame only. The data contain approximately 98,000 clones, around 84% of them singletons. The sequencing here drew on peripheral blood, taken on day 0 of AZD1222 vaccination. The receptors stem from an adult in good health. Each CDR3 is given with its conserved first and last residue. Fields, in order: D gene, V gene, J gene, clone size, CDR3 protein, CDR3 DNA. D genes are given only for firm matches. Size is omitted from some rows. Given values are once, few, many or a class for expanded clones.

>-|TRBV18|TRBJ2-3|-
CASSPPLEGTQYF
TGTGCCAGCTCACCTCCGCTAGAGGGCACGCAGTATTTT
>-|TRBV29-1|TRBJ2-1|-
CSVQGTSSYNEQFF
TGCAGCGTTCAGGGGACGAGCTCCTACAATGAGCAGTTCTTC
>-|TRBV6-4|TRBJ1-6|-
CASSMSRSTNSPLHF
TGTGCCAGCAGTATGAGCCGCTCAACTAATTCACCCCTCCACTTT
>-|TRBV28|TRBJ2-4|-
CASRPVSWGENIQYF
TGTGCCAGCAGGCCAGTCAGTTGGGGGGAAAACATTCAGTACTTC
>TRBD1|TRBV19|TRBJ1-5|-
CASSISSGTEQHF
TGTGCCAGTAGTATATCCTCCGGGACAGAGCAGCATTTT
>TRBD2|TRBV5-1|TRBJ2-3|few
CASSLSSGGITDTQYF
TGCGCCAGCAGCTTAAGTAGCGGGGGGATCACAGATACGCAGTATTTT
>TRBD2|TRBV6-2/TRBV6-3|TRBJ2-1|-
CASSVSGGIYNEQFF
TGTGCCAGCAGTGTAAGCGGGGGGATATACAATGAGCAGTTCTTC
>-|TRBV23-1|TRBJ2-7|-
CASSHPGRGYEQYF
TGCGCCAGCAGTCATCCGGGCCGAGGCTACGAGCAGTACTTC
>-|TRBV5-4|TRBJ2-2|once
CASNWGTDATGELFF
TGTGCCAGCAACTGGGGAACAGATGCAACCGGGGAGCTGTTTTTT
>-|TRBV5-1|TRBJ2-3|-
CASSPLRGVITDTQYF
TGCGCCAGCAGCCCCTTGAGGGGGGTAATCACAGATACGCAGTATTTT
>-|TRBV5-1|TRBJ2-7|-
CASSQGPRSYEQYF
TGCGCCAGCAGCCAGGGCCCCCGCTCCTACGAGCAGTACTTC
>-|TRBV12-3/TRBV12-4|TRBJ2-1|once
CASSFESTEQFF
TGTGCCAGCAGTTTCGAGAGCACTGAGCAGTTCTTC
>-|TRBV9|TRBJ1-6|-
CASSVEQGDNSPLHF
TGTGCCAGCAGCGTAGAGCAGGGTGATAATTCACCCCTCCACTTT
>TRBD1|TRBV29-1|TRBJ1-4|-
CSGSTGVVEKLFF
TGCAGCGGATCGACAGGGGTGGTTGAAAAACTGTTTTTT
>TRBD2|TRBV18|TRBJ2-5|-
CASSPRTAGGQETQYF
TGTGCCAGCTCCCCTCGGACAGCGGGGGGGCAAGAGACCCAGTACTTC
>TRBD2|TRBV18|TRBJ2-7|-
CASSPMAGGYEQYF
TGTGCCAGCTCACCTATGGCGGGGGGGTACGAGCAGTACTTC
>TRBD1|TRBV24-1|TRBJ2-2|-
CATSDWGQGNTGELFF
TGTGCCACCAGTGACTGGGGACAGGGGAACACCGGGGAGCTGTTTTTT
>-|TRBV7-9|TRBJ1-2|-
CASSSDGRYYGYTF
TGTGCCAGCAGCTCCGATGGGCGTTACTATGGCTACACCTTC
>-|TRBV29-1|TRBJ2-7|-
CSVGRDSHEQYF
TGCAGCGTTGGGAGGGACTCCCACGAGCAGTACTTC
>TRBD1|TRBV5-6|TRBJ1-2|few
CASSGWTGAKARGYTF
TGTGCCAGCAGCGGATGGACAGGGGCCAAGGCGCGGGGCTACACCTTC
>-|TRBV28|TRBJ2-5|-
CATRKGQGHQETQYF
TGTGCCACCCGGAAAGGCCAGGGCCACCAAGAGACCCAGTACTTC
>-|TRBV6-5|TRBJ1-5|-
CASSPRTGHNQPQHF
TGTGCCAGCAGTCCCCGGACGGGTCACAATCAGCCCCAGCATTTT
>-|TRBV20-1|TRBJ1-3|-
CSASKVGNTIYF
TGCAGTGCTAGTAAAGTTGGAAACACCATATATTTT
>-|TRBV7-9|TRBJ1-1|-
CASSLLGDTEAFF
TGTGCCAGCAGCCTCCTCGGAGACACTGAAGCTTTCTTT
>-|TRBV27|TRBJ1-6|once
CASSSAGSGYNSPLHF
TGTGCCAGCAGTTCGGCAGGGAGCGGGTATAATTCACCCCTCCACTTT
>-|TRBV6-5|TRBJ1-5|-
CASSSHRGNQPQHF
TGTGCCAGCAGTTCCCATAGGGGTAATCAGCCCCAGCATTTT
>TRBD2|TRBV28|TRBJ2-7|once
CASSPGAGYYEQYF
TGTGCCAGCAGCCCCGGAGCGGGGTACTACGAGCAGTACTTC
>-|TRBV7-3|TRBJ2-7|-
CASSTHRGTGGEQYF
TGTGCCAGCAGCACGCACAGGGGGACGGGAGGGGAGCAGTACTTC
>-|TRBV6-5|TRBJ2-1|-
CASRDPGNEQFF
TGTGCCAGCAGAGACCCAGGCAATGAGCAGTTCTTC
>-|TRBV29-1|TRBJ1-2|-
CSVEPGYTF
TGCAGCGTTGAACCTGGCTACACCTTC
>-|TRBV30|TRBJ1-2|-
CAWSEQGTSYGYTF
TGTGCCTGGAGTGAACAGGGAACTAGCTATGGCTACACCTTC
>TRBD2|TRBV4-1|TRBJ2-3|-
CASSLSTSVADTQYF
TGCGCCAGCAGTTTGTCGACTAGCGTCGCAGATACGCAGTATTTT
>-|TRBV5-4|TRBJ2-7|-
CASSRQEDEQYF
TGTGCCAGCAGCCGACAAGAGGACGAGCAGTACTTC
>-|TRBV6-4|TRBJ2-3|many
CASSDSNAGADTQYF
TGTGCCAGCAGTGACTCGAACGCGGGGGCCGATACGCAGTATTTT
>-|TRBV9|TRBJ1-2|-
CASSALRDFHYGYTF
TGTGCCAGCAGCGCTCTGCGAGACTTCCACTATGGCTACACCTTC
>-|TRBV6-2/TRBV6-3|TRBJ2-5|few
CASSYQIETQYF
TGTGCCAGCAGTTACCAAATAGAGACCCAGTACTTC
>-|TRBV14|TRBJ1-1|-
CASSQSTRTEAFF
TGTGCCAGCAGCCAGTCGACCCGGACTGAAGCTTTCTTT
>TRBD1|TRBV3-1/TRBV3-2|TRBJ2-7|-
CASSQDRARGREQYF
TGTGCCAGCAGCCAAGATAGGGCCAGGGGGCGCGAGCAGTACTTC
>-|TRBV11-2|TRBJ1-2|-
CASNPGGRNYGYTF
TGTGCCAGCAACCCCGGCGGCAGAAACTATGGCTACACCTTC
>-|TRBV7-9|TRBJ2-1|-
CASSRTASNEQFF
TGTGCCAGCTCCAGGACTGCCTCAAATGAGCAGTTCTTC
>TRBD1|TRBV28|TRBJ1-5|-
CASKRWTGRNQPQHF
TGTGCCAGCAAGAGGTGGACAGGGAGAAATCAGCCCCAGCATTTT
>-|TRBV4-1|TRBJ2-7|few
CASSQGGTGTYPYEQYF
TGCGCCAGCAGCCAAGGGGGGACCGGGACCTACCCCTACGAGCAGTACTTC
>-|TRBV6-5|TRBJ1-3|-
CASSYIGPQGNTIYF
TGTGCCAGCAGTTACATAGGCCCCCAAGGAAACACCATATATTTT
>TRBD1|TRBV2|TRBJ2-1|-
CASYTGTGGSEQFF
TGTGCCAGCTACACCGGGACAGGGGGCAGTGAGCAGTTCTTC
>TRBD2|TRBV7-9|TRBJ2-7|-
CASRLAGGSDEQYF
TGTGCCAGCAGACTAGCGGGGGGCTCCGACGAGCAGTACTTC